These 16 T cell receptor beta chains originate from one sample sequenced in a study of blood T cell repertoires in COVID-19. Using immunoSEQ multiplex PCR, the repertoire was profiled, and TCRdb retains in-frame clones only, with some absent. The table shows roughly 49,000 clones, with 90% occurring only once. Sequencing was done on a sample of peripheral blood. These receptors all come from a woman aged 80 or over with acute or convalescent COVID-19.

The V call is TRBV2, the J call TRBJ2-7; no definite D call. Germline values: CDR1 SNHLY, CDR2 FYNNEI. The ends were cut back, 2 bases at V and 4 bases at J, with 6 bases in the middle. This CDR3 region has 12 residues. The CDR3 nucleotides read TGTGCCAGCAGTGAAAGCTTATACGAGCAGTACTTC. Residues: CASSESLYEQYF. Supplemented by reference TRBV2 and TRBJ2-7, the full variable domain reads EPEVTQTPSHQVTQMGQEVILRCVPISNHLYFYWYRQILGQKVEFLVSFYNNEISEKSEIFDDQFSVERPDGSNFTLKIRSTKLEDSAMYFCASSESLYEQYFGPGTRLTVT.

The V gene is TRBV7-2, the J gene TRBJ2-1, with 9 positions matching TRBD2. CDR3 length: 13 residues. Germline CDR1 and CDR2: SGHTA and FQGNSA. The ends lost 5 bases at V and 6 bases at J; junction bases unmatched: 2. CDR3 sequence: CASSRTSANEQFF. In DNA form, the CDR3 reads TGTGCCAGCAGCCGGACTAGCGCCAATGAGCAGTTCTTC.

The chain has TRBV29-1 and TRBJ2-7, with 8 bases aligning to TRBD2. This CDR3 has 15 amino acids. Germline V gene sequence: CDR1 SQVTM, CDR2 ANQGSEA. Trimming cost V 4 bases and J 2 bases; bases outside gene matches: 10. CDR3 amino acids: CSVVGGTRQTYEQYF. As DNA, the CDR3 is TGCAGCGTTGTGGGAGGGACTAGGCAAACCTACGAGCAGTACTTC.

This rearrangement joins TRBV6-2 or TRBV6-3 to TRBJ2-3; TRBD2 agrees at 9 bases. Germline values: CDR1 MNHEY, CDR2 SVGEGT. V lost 6 bases, J lost 2 bases, and 18 bases stayed unmatched. The CDR3 spans 19 residues. The CDR3: CASSFPSGVERRSTDTQYF. Here the CDR3 DNA reads TGTGCCAGCAGCTTTCCTAGCGGGGTGGAACGACGATCCACAGATACGCAGTATTTT.

This chain uses TRBV7-2 with TRBJ1-6; D perhaps matches TRBD1 (6 bases). The germline V and J ends were trimmed by 6 bases and 8 bases, with 14 bases remaining between them. CDR1 and CDR2 (germline): SGHTA, FQGNSA. The CDR3 has 14 residues. The chain's CDR3 is CASRQGGLYSPLHF. Written as DNA, the CDR3 is TGTGCCAGCAGACAGGGCGGGTTGTATTCACCCCTCCACTTT.

The J gene is TRBJ1-2, the V gene TRBV4-3; D might be TRBD1 (5 bases). Germline lookup yields CDR1 LGHNA and CDR2 YSLEER. This CDR3 has 15 amino acids. The V and J ends lost 0 bases and 8 bases respectively, with 16 bases between them. CDR3 region: CASSQDPQGWEGYTF. CDR3 sequence (DNA): TGCGCCAGCAGCCAAGACCCTCAGGGCTGGGAAGGCTACACCTTC.

CDR3 sequence (DNA): TGTGCCAGCAGTCGGGACAGGGGTTTGGGCACTGAAGCTTTCTTT. As protein: CASSRDRGLGTEAFF. The rearrangement joins TRBV25-1 to TRBJ1-1; 10 positions agree with TRBD1. The CDR3 covers 15 residues. J was trimmed by 4 bases and V by 5 bases; bases with no gene match: 7. Looked up from germline, CDR1 is MGHDK and CDR2 is SYGVNS.

The chain recombines TRBV7-8 with TRBJ1-3, with D perhaps TRBD1 (6 bases). The CDR3 runs to 16 residues. With 5 bases removed from V and 4 bases from J, the gap between germline ends came to 18 bases. Germline CDR1 reads SGHVS; CDR2 reads FQNEAQ. The CDR3 protein is CASSPFRGARGNTIYF. In DNA, the CDR3 is TGTGCCAGCAGCCCCTTCCGGGGGGCCAGGGGAAACACCATATATTTT.

This chain connects TRBV6-5 to TRBJ2-3; D may be TRBD1 (6 bases). Looked up from germline, CDR1 is MNHEY and CDR2 is SVGAGI. Trimming removed 7 bases at V and 5 bases at J, with 16 bases between. The CDR3 spans 14 residues. CDR3 bases: TGTGCCAGCACCAACAGGGCCTGGGGAGATACGCAGTATTTT. As protein: CASTNRAWGDTQYF.

This chain joins TRBV11-2 and TRBJ2-5, with TRBD2 matching over 10 bases. This CDR3 region has 14 residues. Germline values: CDR1 SGHAT, CDR2 FQNNGV. V lost 5 bases, J lost 5 bases, and 5 bases stayed unmatched. CDR3 loop: CASSPGLARETQYF. CDR3 sequence (DNA): TGTGCCAGCAGCCCGGGACTAGCGAGGGAGACCCAGTACTTC.

The gene calls are TRBV4-2 and TRBJ1-5; D is undetermined. Germline CDR1 is LGHNA and CDR2 is YNFKEQ. This CDR3 contains 15 residues. Between the trimmed V and J ends, which lost 0 bases and 7 bases, there was a span of 13 bases. The CDR3 region is CASSQDRTSGQPQHF. In DNA form, the CDR3 reads TGTGCCAGCAGCCAAGATAGGACCTCGGGGCAGCCCCAGCATTTT.

The chain combines TRBV2 with TRBJ2-2; a weak D match, TRBD2 (5 bases). The CDR3 length is 14 residues. V was cut by 7 bases and J by 1 base, with 10 bases left in between. Looked up from germline, CDR1 is SNHLY and CDR2 is FYNNEI. The CDR3 region has the DNA TGTGCCAGCATGGTACGGGAGAACACCGGGGAGCTGTTTTTT. This sequence encodes CASMVRENTGELFF.

This sequence joins TRBV27 and TRBJ2-1, with 12 bases fitting TRBD2. The CDR3 runs to 15 residues. Germline CDR1 is MNHEY and CDR2 is SMNVEV (reference sequence). With V trimmed by 5 bases and J by 11 bases, 10 bases remained unmatched. CDR3 in amino acids: CASSTGTSGRPKQFF. Written as DNA, the CDR3 is TGTGCCAGCAGTACCGGCACTAGCGGGAGGCCCAAGCAGTTCTTC.

The chain has TRBV3-1 (or the pseudogene TRBV3-2) and TRBJ2-3; tentatively, D is TRBD1 (5 bases). Germline loops: CDR1 LGHDT, CDR2 YNNKEL (reference sequence). Trimming left V 6 bases short and J 6 bases short, with 7 bases between. The CDR3 contains 11 residues. The CDR3, as DNA: TGTGCCAGCAGACAGGCTGATACGCAGTATTTT. Protein sequence: CASRQADTQYF.

V is TRBV11-2 and J is TRBJ2-1, with a possible D match to TRBD2 (6 bases). Germline CDR1 SGHAT, CDR2 FQNNGV. This CDR3 is 15 amino acids long. Trimming took off 5 bases at V and 6 bases at J, with 17 bases between the two ends. The CDR3 DNA is TGTGCCAGCAGCCCAAGGGTGGGAGGCCGCAATGAGCAGTTCTTC. Encoded protein: CASSPRVGGRNEQFF.

V gene TRBV7-8 combines with J gene TRBJ2-7; D may be TRBD1 (5 bases). The CDR3 covers 16 residues. Looked up from germline, CDR1 is SGHVS and CDR2 is FQNEAQ. Trimming removed 3 bases from V and 0 bases from J, with 15 bases in between. The CDR3 coding sequence is TGTGCCAGCAGCTTCGTCAGGGTTCCGGGCTCCTACGAGCAGTACTTC. It yields the protein CASSFVRVPGSYEQYF.